This T cell receptor (beta chain) was sequenced in a study of T cell changes during pregnancy in multiple sclerosis. Germline trimming cut 6 bases from V and 4 bases from J; bases unmatched to any gene: 7. This CDR3 is built from 14 residues. In germline, CDR1 is LNHDA, CDR2 SQIVND (reference sequence). TCRdb keeps only in-frame clones here, not all; method: immunoSEQ multiplex PCR. Found here are under 80,000 clones, approximately 92% of them singletons; the top ten hold about 2.5%. Details on this clone: This CDR3 is also generated by other DNA sequences in the sample.

The rearrangement links TRBV19 to TRBJ2-7; TRBD1 matches 9 bases. Sequenced here: peripheral blood, sampled before pregnancy. The sequence was collected from a female donor with multiple sclerosis, enrolled in a pregnancy study. CDR3 nucleotide sequence: TGTGCCAGTAGCCTAGGACAGGGGCCTTACGAGCAGTACTTC. Protein sequence: CASSLGQGPYEQYF.